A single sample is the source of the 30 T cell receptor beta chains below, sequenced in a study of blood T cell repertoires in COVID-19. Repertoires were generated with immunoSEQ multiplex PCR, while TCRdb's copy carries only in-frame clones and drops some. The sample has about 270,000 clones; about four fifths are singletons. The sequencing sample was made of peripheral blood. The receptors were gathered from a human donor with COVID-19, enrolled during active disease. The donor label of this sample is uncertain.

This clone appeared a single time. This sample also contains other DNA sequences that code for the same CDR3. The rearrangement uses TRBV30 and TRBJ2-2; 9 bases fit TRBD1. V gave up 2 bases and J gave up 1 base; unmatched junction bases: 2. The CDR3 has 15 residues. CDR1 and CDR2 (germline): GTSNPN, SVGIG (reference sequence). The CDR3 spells CAWSRQGGNTGELFF. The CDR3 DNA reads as TGTGCCTGGAGTCGACAGGGGGGGAACACCGGGGAGCTGTTTTTT.

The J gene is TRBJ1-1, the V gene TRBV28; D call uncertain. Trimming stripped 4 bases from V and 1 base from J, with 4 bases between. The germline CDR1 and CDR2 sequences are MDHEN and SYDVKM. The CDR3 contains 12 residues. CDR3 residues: CASSSGNTEAFF. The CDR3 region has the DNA TGTGCCAGCAGTTCCGGGAACACTGAAGCTTTCTTT.

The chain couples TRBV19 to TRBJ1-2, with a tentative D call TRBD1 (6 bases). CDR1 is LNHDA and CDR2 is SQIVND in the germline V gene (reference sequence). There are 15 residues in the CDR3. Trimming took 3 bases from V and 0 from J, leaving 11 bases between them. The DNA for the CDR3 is TGTGCCAGTAGTATGGGGGCGGCTACTAACTATGGCTACACCTTC. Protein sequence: CASSMGAATNYGYTF.

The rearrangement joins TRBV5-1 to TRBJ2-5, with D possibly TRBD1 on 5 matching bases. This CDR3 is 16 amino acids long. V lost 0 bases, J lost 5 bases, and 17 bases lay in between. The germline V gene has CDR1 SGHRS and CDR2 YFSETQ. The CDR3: CASSLGGMGMKETQYF. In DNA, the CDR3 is TGCGCCAGCAGCTTGGGGGGCATGGGAATGAAGGAGACCCAGTACTTC.

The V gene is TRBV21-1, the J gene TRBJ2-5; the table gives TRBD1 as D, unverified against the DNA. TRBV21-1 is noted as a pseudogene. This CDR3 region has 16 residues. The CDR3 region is CASSKRGGFCQETQYF. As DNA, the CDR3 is TGTGCCAGCAGCAAAAGGGGCGGATTCTGCCAAGAGACCCAGTACTTC.

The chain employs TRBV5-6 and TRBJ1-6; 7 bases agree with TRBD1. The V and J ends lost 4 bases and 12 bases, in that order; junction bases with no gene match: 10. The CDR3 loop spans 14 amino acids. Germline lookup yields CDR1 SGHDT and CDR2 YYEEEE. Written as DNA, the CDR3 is TGTGCCAGCAGCAACCGAGGGGGCTCCCGACCCCTCCACTTT. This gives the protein CASSNRGGSRPLHF.

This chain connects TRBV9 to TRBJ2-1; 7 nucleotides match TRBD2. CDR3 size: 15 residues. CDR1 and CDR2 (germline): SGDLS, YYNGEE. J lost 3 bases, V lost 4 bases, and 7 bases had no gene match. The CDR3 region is CASSSPSGIYNEQFF. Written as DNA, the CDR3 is TGTGCCAGCAGCTCTCCAAGCGGGATCTACAATGAGCAGTTCTTC.

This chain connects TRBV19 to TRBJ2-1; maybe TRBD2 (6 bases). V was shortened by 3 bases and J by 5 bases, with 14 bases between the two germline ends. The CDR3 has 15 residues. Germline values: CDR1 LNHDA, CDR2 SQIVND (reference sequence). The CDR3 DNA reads TGTGCCAGTAGTATGGAAGCGGGCTGGAACAATGAGCAGTTCTTC. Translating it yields CASSMEAGWNNEQFF.

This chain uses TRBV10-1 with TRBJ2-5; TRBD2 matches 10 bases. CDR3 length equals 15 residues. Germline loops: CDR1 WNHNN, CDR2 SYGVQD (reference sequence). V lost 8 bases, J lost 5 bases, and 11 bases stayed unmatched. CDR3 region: CASPTSGTFHETQYF. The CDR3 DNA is TGCGCCAGCCCCACTAGCGGGACGTTCCACGAGACCCAGTACTTC.

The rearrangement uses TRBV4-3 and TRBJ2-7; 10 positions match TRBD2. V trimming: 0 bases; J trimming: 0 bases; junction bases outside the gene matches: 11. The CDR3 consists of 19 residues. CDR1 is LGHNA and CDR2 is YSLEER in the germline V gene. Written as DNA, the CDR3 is TGCGCCAGCAGCCAAGATCCTAGCGGGAGCACTATCCACTCCTACGAGCAGTACTTC. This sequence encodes CASSQDPSGSTIHSYEQYF.

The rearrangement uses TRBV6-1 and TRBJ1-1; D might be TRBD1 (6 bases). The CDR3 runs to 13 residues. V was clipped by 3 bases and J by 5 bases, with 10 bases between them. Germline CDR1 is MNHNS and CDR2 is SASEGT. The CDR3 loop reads CASSEVRGTEAFF. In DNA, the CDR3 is TGTGCCAGCAGTGAGGTCAGGGGAACTGAAGCTTTCTTT.

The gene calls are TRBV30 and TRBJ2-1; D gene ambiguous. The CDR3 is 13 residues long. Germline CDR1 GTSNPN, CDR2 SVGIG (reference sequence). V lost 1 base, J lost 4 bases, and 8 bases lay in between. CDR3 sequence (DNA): TGTGCCTGGAGTGGTGTTGAGTACAATGAGCAGTTCTTC. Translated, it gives CAWSGVEYNEQFF.

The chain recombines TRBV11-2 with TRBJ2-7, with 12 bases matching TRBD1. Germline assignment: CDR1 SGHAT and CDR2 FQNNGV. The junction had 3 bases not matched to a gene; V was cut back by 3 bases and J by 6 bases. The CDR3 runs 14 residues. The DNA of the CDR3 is TGTGCCAGCAGCTTTGGGACAGGGGGCGGCGAGCAGTACTTC. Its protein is CASSFGTGGGEQYF.

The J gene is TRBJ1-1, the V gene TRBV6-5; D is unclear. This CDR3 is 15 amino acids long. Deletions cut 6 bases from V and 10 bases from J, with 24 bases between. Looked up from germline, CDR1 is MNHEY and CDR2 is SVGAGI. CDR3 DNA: TGTGCCAGCAGAGATTCGAAACCCAGTCTTTCTGGAGCTTTCTTT. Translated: CASRDSKPSLSGAFF.

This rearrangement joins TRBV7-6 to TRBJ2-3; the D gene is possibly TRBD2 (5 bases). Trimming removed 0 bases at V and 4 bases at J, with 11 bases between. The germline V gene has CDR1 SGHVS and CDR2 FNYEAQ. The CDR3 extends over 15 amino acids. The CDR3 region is CASSLAGLASDTQYF. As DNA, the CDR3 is TGTGCCAGCAGCTTAGCGGGTCTAGCCTCAGATACGCAGTATTTT.

CDR3 bases: TGTGCCTGGAGGGGGTGGAGGAGCGTCTCTGGAAACACCATATATTTT. It is translated as CAWRGWRSVSGNTIYF. The rearrangement links TRBV30 to TRBJ1-3, with D uncertain. The CDR3 extends over 16 amino acids. Germline V gene lookup returns CDR1 GTSNPN and CDR2 SVGIG (reference sequence). V lost 3 bases and J lost 0, with 15 bases in between.

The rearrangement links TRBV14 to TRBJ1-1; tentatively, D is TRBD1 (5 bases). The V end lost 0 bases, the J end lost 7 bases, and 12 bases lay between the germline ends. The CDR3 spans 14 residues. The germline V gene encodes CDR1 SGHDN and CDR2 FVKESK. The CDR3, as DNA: TGTGCCAGCAGCCAAGATCCGAGGAGGGGTGAAGCTTTCTTT. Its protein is CASSQDPRRGEAFF.

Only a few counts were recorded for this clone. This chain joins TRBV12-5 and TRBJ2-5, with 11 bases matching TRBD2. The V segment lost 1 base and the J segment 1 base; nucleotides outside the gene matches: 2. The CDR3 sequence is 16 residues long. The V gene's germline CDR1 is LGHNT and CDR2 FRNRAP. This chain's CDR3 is CASGLGLAGPQETQYF. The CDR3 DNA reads TGTGCTAGTGGTTTGGGACTAGCGGGGCCCCAAGAGACCCAGTACTTC.

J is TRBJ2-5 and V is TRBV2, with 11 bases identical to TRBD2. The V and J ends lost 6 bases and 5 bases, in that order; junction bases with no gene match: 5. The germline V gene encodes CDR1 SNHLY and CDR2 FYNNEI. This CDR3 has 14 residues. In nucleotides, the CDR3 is TGTGCCAGCAGGACGACTAGCGGGGAGGAGACCCAGTACTTC. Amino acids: CASRTTSGEETQYF.

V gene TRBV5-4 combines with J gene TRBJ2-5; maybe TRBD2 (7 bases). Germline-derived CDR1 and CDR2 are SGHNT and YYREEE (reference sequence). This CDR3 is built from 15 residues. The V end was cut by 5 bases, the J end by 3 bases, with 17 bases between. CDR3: CASSPQGGTEETQYF. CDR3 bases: TGTGCCAGCAGTCCACAGGGAGGGACGGAAGAGACCCAGTACTTC.

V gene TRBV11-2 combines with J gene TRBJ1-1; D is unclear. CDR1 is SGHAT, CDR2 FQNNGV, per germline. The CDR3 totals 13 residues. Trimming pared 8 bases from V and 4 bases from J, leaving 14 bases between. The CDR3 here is CASGAFGSTEAFF. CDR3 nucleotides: TGTGCCAGCGGAGCCTTTGGGAGCACTGAAGCTTTCTTT.

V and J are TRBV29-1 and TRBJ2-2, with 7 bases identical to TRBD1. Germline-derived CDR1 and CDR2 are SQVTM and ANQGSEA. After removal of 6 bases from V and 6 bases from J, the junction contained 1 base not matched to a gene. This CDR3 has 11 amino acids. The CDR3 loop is CSVQGAGELFF. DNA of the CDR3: TGCAGCGTCCAGGGGGCCGGGGAGCTGTTTTTT.

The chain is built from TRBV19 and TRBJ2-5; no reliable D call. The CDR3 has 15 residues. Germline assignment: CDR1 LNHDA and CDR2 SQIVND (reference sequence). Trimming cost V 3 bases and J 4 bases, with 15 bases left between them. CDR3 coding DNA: TGTGCCAGTAGTATTGCCAGCGCCTCGGGAGAGACCCAGTACTTC. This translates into CASSIASASGETQYF. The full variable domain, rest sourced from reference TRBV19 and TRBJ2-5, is DGGITQSPKYLFRKEGQNVTLSCEQNLNHDAMYWYRQDPGQGLRLIYYSQIVNDFQKGDIAEGYSVSREKKESFPLTVTSAQKNPTAFYLCASSIASASGETQYFGPGTRLLVL.

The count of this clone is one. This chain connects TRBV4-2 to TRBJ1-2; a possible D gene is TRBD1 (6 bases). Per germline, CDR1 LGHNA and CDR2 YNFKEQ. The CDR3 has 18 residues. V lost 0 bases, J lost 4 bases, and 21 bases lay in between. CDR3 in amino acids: CASSQDLPGTTSVYGYTF. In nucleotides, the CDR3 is TGTGCCAGCAGCCAAGACCTCCCCGGGACAACAAGCGTCTATGGCTACACCTTC.

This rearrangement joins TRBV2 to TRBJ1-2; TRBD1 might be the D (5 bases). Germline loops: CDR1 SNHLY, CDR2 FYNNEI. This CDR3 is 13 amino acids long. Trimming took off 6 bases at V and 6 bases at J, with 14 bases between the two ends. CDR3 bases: TGTGCCAGCAGCTACTCCAGGGTCCATGGCTACACCTTC. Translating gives CASSYSRVHGYTF.

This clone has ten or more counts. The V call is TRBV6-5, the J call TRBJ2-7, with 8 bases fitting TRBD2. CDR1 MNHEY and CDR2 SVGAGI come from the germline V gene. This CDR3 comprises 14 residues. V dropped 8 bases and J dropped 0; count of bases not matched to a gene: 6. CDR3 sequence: CASEDRGGSYEQYF. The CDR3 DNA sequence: TGTGCCAGCGAAGATCGGGGGGGCTCCTACGAGCAGTACTTC.

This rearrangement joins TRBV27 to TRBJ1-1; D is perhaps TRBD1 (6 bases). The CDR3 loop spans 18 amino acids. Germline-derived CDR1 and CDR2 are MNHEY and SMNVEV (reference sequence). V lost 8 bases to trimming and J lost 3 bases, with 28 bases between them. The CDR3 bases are TGTGCCAGCGGAAGCCTGAAGGACTCCCAGGGGTTAGACACTGAAGCTTTCTTT. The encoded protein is CASGSLKDSQGLDTEAFF.

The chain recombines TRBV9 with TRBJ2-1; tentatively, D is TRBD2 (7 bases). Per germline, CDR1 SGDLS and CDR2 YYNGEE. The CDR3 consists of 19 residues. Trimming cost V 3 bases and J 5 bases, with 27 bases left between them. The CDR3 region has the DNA TGTGCCAGCAGCGCCAAGGGGGGAAGCGGGACTTCGGTTAACAATGAGCAGTTCTTC. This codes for CASSAKGGSGTSVNNEQFF.

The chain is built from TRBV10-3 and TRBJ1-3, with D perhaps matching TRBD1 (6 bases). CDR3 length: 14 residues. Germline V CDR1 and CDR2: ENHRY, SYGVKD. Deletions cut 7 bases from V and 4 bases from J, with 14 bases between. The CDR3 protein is CAITDRREGNTIYF. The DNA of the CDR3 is TGTGCCATCACCGACAGGCGAGAAGGAAACACCATATATTTT.

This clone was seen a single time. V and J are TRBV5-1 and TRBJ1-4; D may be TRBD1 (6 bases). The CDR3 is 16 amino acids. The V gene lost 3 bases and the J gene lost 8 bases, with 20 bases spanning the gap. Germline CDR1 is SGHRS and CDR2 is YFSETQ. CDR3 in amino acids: CASSWDHGGAEEKLFF. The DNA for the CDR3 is TGCGCCAGCAGCTGGGACCATGGGGGGGCAGAGGAAAAACTGTTTTTT.